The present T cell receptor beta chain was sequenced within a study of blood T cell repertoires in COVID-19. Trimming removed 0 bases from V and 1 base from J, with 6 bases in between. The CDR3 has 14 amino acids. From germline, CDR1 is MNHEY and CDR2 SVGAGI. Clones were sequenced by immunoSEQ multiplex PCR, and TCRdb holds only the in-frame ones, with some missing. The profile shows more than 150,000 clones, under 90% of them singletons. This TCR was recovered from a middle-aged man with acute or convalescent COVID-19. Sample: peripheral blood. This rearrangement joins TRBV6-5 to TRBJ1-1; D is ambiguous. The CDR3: CASSYSSENTEAFF. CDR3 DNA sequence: TGTGCCAGCAGTTACTCGAGTGAGAACACTGAAGCTTTCTTT.